The sample holds many counts of the clone carrying this TCR beta chain. Antigen specificity is unknown. This record belongs to a study of T cell repertoires in cytomegalovirus infection. Whole-study context: The public TCR beta signatures pointed to both CMV infection and matching HLA type.

MiXCR was run by TCRdb on the reads, yielding one entry per CDR3 protein. The table records 500,000 or so distinct CDR3 sequences, about 17% of them present only once. The CDR3 is 20 amino acids. CDR1 and CDR2 from the germline V gene are SEHNR and FQNEAQ (reference sequence). Unmatched junction bases numbered 16, after V lost 3 bases and J lost 2 bases. Study-wide results and caveats: HLA-C-restricted TCR beta clonotypes specific for CMV led the ex vivo response. Identification of carriers of CMV plus the relevant HLA was performed using cumulative public TCR beta family frequency.

The sequence derives from a human donor in good health (CMV status not recorded). Some clones in this sample may be carry-over from other donors' samples. This chain connects TRBV7-9 to TRBJ2-7; 13 nucleotides align to TRBD2. The source material was CD8+ T cells from PBMCs. Written as DNA, the CDR3 is TGTGCCAGCAGCTTTATCCACACTAGCGGGAGGGCTCGGGTGGCCTACGAGCAGTACTTC. Its protein product is CASSFIHTSGRARVAYEQYF.